The rows below give T cell receptor beta chains drawn from one sample of a study of Graves' ophthalmopathy and Graves' hyperthyroidism. From the multiplex PCR reads, TCRdb called clonotypes with MiXCR, one entry per CDR3 protein. The table records over 45,000 distinct CDR3 sequences, 50% of them present only once. Source material: peripheral blood. These receptors were obtained from an adult man with Graves' ophthalmopathy. The CDR3 runs from the conserved cysteine through the conserved F or W. The D gene is left open where the match is weak. A row's size may be missing; if present it is once, few, many or a size class.

J: TRBJ1-2
V: TRBV19
size: many
D: TRBD1
DNA: TGTGCCAGTAGTATAATGGGACAGGGGAGGAACTATGGCTACACCTTC
CDR3: CASSIMGQGRNYGYTF

J: TRBJ2-1
V: TRBV2
size: medium-sized
D: NA
DNA: TGTGCCAGCTCGTCAGGAATAAATGAGCAGTTCTTC
CDR3: CASSSGINEQFF

J: TRBJ2-4
V: TRBV10-3
size: many
D: TRBD2
DNA: TGTGCCATCAGTGGGGCTCCCGGGGGACTAGCCGAGGCAAACATTCAGTACTTC
CDR3: CAISGAPGGLAEANIQYF

J: TRBJ1-2
V: TRBV6-1
size: many
D: TRBD1
DNA: TGTGCCAGCAGCGAGGACAGGGCGGAAGAATATGGCTACACCTTC
CDR3: CASSEDRAEEYGYTF

J: TRBJ2-5
V: TRBV7-9
size: NA
D: NA
DNA: TGTGCCAGCAGCCCCTCCGGCAGGGGAGAAGAGACCCAGTACTTC
CDR3: CASSPSGRGEETQYF

J: TRBJ1-1
V: TRBV5-8
size: many
D: NA
DNA: TGTGCCAGCAGCTTGGCGGCGACAGTGAACACTGAAGCTTTCTTT
CDR3: CASSLAATVNTEAFF

J: TRBJ2-7
V: TRBV19
size: NA
D: NA
DNA: TGTGCCAGTAGCATGTCTCGGGGCCCCTACGAGCAGTACTTC
CDR3: CASSMSRGPYEQYF

J: TRBJ1-6
V: TRBV7-9
size: NA
D: NA
DNA: TGTGCCGGCAGCTTGGTGGGACAAACAAATTCACCCCTCCACTTT
CDR3: CAGSLVGQTNSPLHF

J: TRBJ1-5
V: TRBV5-1
size: NA
D: NA
DNA: TGCGCCAGCAGCTTATCTGGATATAGCAATCAGCCCCAGCATTTT
CDR3: CASSLSGYSNQPQHF

J: TRBJ2-7
V: TRBV19
size: once
D: NA
DNA: TGTGCCAGTATTGGGCTTATCATCTACGAGCAGTACTTC
CDR3: CASIGLIIYEQYF